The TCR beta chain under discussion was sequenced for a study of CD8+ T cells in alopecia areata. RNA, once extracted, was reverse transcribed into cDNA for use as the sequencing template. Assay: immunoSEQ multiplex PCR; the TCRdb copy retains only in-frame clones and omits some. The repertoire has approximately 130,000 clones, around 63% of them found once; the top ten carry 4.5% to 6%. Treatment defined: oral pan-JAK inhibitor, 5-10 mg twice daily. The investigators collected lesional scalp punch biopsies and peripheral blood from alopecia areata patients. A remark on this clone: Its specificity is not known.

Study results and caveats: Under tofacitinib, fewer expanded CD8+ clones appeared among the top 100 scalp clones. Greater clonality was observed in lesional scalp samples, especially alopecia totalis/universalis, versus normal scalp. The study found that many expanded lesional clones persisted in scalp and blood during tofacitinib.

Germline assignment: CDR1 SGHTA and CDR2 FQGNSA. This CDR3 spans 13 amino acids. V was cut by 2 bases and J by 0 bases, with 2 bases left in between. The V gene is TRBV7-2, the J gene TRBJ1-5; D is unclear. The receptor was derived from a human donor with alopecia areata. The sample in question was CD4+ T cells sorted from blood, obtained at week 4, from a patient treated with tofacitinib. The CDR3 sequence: CASSLSSNQPQHF. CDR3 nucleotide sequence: TGTGCCAGCAGCTTAAGTAGCAATCAGCCCCAGCATTTT.